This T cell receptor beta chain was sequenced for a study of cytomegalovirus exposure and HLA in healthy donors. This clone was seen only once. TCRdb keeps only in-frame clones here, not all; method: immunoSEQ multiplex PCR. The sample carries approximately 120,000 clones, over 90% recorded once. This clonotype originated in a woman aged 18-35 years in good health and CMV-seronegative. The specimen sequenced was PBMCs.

This CDR3 reads CASSFLSREETQYF. The DNA of the CDR3 is TGTGCCAGCAGTTTTTTATCCAGGGAAGAGACCCAGTACTTC. The rearrangement joins TRBV6-5 to TRBJ2-5; weak D call: TRBD1 (5 bases). The germline CDR1 and CDR2 sequences are MNHEY and SVGAGI. With 4 bases removed from V and 3 bases from J, the gap between germline ends came to 12 bases. The CDR3 is made up of 14 amino acids.